This TCR beta chain emerged from a study of tumor-infiltrating lymphocytes in oesophageal squamous cell carcinoma (dated by TCRdb to 2016 to 2017). Library creation used PCR. Sequencing was performed on an Illumina HiSeq 2000. In-frame beta chains were kept once TCRdb had trimmed the public reads at Q25 with fastp and called clones with MiXCR. Entries are consolidated by CDR3 protein sequence, retaining the most common genes and DNA. A total of some 15,000 distinct CDR3 sequences appear in this sample, roughly 45% of them only once. 40% to 50% of the sample is held by the ten biggest clonotypes. This clonotype is termed large (0.1 to 1%). Its antigen is unknown. No much larger clone is present one base from it, and per-base qualities are unavailable. Sequencing was performed on blood. The sequence was obtained from a female donor with esophageal squamous cell carcinoma.

The encoded CDR3 is CASSSGGGGLGNEQFF. The nucleotides are TGTGCCAGCAGCTCAGGGGGTGGGGGGCTGGGGAATGAGCAGTTCTTC. The chain links TRBV7-3 with TRBJ2-1; a tentative D call is TRBD1 (7 bases match). The V end loses 4 bases and the J end loses 7 bases, and a stretch of 20 bases separates them. The germline V gene sets CDR1 to SGHTA and CDR2 to FQGTGA. Including the terminal cysteine and phenylalanine, the CDR3 comprises 16 residues. Only the CDR3 part of the read is kept: 48 bases, read in frame from the first base.